The rows below give T cell receptor beta chains drawn from one sample of a study of OX40 agonist ivuxolimab in advanced cancers. Assay: immunoSEQ multiplex PCR; the TCRdb copy retains only in-frame clones and omits some. The sample shows fewer than 20,000 clones, around 69% of them seen only once. The sample here was CD4+ or CD8+ T cells sorted from blood, taken in a trial of the OX40 agonist ivuxolimab. The receptors stem from an adult with an advanced solid tumor such as melanoma, head and neck, liver or kidney cancer. CDR3s include the opening cysteine and the closing phenylalanine or tryptophan. A D gene is named only where the DNA matches it firmly. Clone size is stated in some rows and not others, as once, few, many or a class when expanded.

d_call,clone_size,j_call,v_call,cdr3_aa,cdr3_nt
TRBD1,few,TRBJ2-3,TRBV28,CASNPRDSSPTDTQYF,TGTGCCAGCAATCCCCGGGACAGCTCACCCACAGATACGCAGTATTTT
TRBD1,-,TRBJ1-2,TRBV4-3,CASSQDQGAGYGYTF,TGCGCCAGCAGCCAAGATCAGGGGGCGGGCTATGGCTACACCTTC
TRBD1,-,TRBJ2-7,TRBV5-8,CASSSRDRGSYEQYF,TGTGCCAGCAGCTCCCGGGACAGGGGTTCCTACGAGCAGTACTTC
-,once,TRBJ1-3,TRBV19,CASSLVLGAFGNTIYF,TGTGCCAGTAGTCTAGTACTGGGGGCGTTTGGAAACACCATATATTTT
TRBD2,few,TRBJ2-7,TRBV15,CATRSGSSYEQYF,TGTGCCACCCGCAGCGGGAGCTCCTACGAGCAGTACTTC
-,-,TRBJ2-1,TRBV7-9,CASRDWSSYNEQFF,TGTGCCAGCAGGGATTGGAGTTCCTACAATGAGCAGTTCTTC
-,-,TRBJ2-1,TRBV30,CAWTRSSEYNEQFF,TGTGCCTGGACCCGGAGTAGCGAATACAATGAGCAGTTCTTC
-,-,TRBJ2-7,TRBV7-8,CASSLESGRYYEQYF,TGTGCCAGCAGCTTAGAATCCGGGAGATACTACGAGCAGTACTTC
-,few,TRBJ2-1,TRBV11-3,CASSTRDKYNEQFF,TGTGCCAGCAGCACCCGGGACAAGTACAATGAGCAGTTCTTC
TRBD2,-,TRBJ2-3,TRBV5-8,CASSLAASGGRDTQYF,TGTGCCAGCAGCTTGGCCGCTAGCGGGGGACGGGATACGCAGTATTTT
TRBD2,-,TRBJ2-7,TRBV25-1,CASSGGLAGPYEQYF,TGTGCCAGCAGTGGGGGACTAGCGGGACCCTACGAGCAGTACTTC
-,-,TRBJ1-1,TRBV4-1,CASSQDLSRNTEAFF,TGCGCCAGCAGCCAAGATCTAAGCCGGAACACTGAAGCTTTCTTT
-,-,TRBJ2-2,TRBV11-2,CASSPSGGTGELFF,TGTGCCAGCAGCCCAAGTGGGGGGACCGGGGAGCTGTTTTTT
TRBD2,medium-sized,TRBJ2-5,TRBV27,CASSSLTSGSSGQTQYF,TGTGCCAGCAGTTCCTTGACTAGCGGGAGCTCTGGCCAGACCCAGTACTTC
TRBD2,-,TRBJ2-7,TRBV9,CASSAKTGTSDEQYF,TGTGCCAGCAGCGCGAAAACCGGGACTAGCGACGAGCAGTACTTC